This T cell receptor (beta chain) appears in the sequencing data of a study of cytomegalovirus exposure and HLA in healthy donors. In the study overall: The approximately 110 validation repertoires and the approximately 630 first-cohort repertoires shared a platform, a later analysis reported. Study outcomes and limitations: Researchers reported that a few CMV-associated chains were confirmed in vitro as CMV antigen-specific. Cytomegalovirus association was listed for 164 TCR beta chains. According to a later analysis, TCR clusters from the first cohort tended to co-occur in the 100 to 150 validation repertoires.

Here immunoSEQ multiplex PCR was the method, and the copy in TCRdb shows in-frame clones only, minus some. The profile covers more than 85,000 clones, with around 93% appearing a single time and 1.1% taken by the ten largest. V shed 1 base and J 8 bases; nucleotides not matched to a gene: 5. Germline CDR1 LNHNV, CDR2 YYDKDF (reference sequence). The CDR3 is 16 amino acids. Turning to this clone: Its specificity is unknown.

The sample was PBMCs. The sequence was obtained from a woman in her twenties or thirties in good health and CMV-seropositive. The chain combines TRBV15 with TRBJ2-1; 13 positions match TRBD2. CDR3 in DNA: TGTGCCACCAGCAGAGCGACTAGCGGGAGGACCCATGAGCAGTTCTTC. Its translation is CATSRATSGRTHEQFF.